A selection of T cell receptor beta chains follows, all from one sample in a study of patients and donors after allogeneic stem cell transplantation. TCRdb reprocessed the RT-PCR reads with MiXCR, giving one entry per CDR3 protein. The repertoire holds approximately 160,000 distinct CDR3 sequences, with approximately 31% as singletons. The specimen was blood, either unsorted or a sorted T cell fraction (not recorded which). The receptors originated from a human donor who was either an allogeneic HSCT recipient or a stem cell or donor lymphocyte infusion donor (not recorded which). It is not recorded whose cells these are; they may come from a transplant donor. Each CDR3 is given with its conserved first and last residue. D genes are given only for firm matches. Part of the rows lack a size; the others show once, few, many or a class for expanded clones.

J: TRBJ1-3
D: NA
size: few
V: TRBV25-1
CDR3: CASSPRAYSGNTIYF
DNA: TGTGCCAGCAGTCCGCGGGCCTACTCTGGAAACACCATATATTTT

J: TRBJ1-1
D: NA
size: many
V: TRBV4-2
CDR3: CASSQDSFNTEAFF
DNA: TGTGCCAGCAGCCAAGACAGCTTTAACACTGAAGCTTTCTTT

J: TRBJ2-2
D: NA
size: NA
V: TRBV21-1
CDR3: CASSDAGTGKKSGELFF
DNA: TGTGCCAGCAGCGATGCCGGGACAGGGAAAAAAAGCGGGGAGCTGTTTTTT

J: TRBJ2-1
D: TRBD2
size: many
V: TRBV5-1
CDR3: CASSPTSGSYNEQFF
DNA: TGCGCCAGCAGCCCTACTAGCGGCTCCTACAATGAGCAGTTCTTC

J: TRBJ1-3
D: NA
size: NA
V: TRBV5-1
CDR3: CASSVGNSGNTIYF
DNA: TGCGCCAGCAGCGTGGGAAACTCTGGAAACACCATATATTTT

J: TRBJ1-2
D: NA
size: NA
V: TRBV24-1
CDR3: CATRDVYGYTF
DNA: TGTGCCACCAGGGATGTCTATGGCTACACCTTC

J: TRBJ2-3
D: TRBD2
size: NA
V: TRBV4-3
CDR3: CASSQEGAPGLAFCTDTQYF
DNA: TGCGCCAGCAGCCAAGAAGGAGCCCCGGGACTAGCGTTCTGCACAGATACGCAGTATTTT

J: TRBJ1-5
D: NA
size: NA
V: TRBV7-2
CDR3: CASSLYAEYPQPQHF
DNA: TGTGCCAGCAGCTTATATGCGGAGTACCCCCAGCCCCAGCATTTT

J: TRBJ1-4
D: NA
size: NA
V: TRBV6-2/TRBV6-3
CDR3: CASSYWRNEKLFF
DNA: TGTGCCAGCAGTTATTGGCGGAATGAAAAACTGTTTTTT

J: TRBJ1-5
D: TRBD1
size: NA
V: TRBV6-5
CDR3: CASRQGAGNQPQHF
DNA: TGTGCCAGCAGACAGGGGGCGGGCAATCAGCCCCAGCATTTT

J: TRBJ1-1
D: NA
size: many
V: TRBV28
CDR3: CASSLSGREAFF
DNA: TGTGCCAGCAGTTTATCAGGCCGTGAAGCTTTCTTT

J: TRBJ1-5
D: TRBD1
size: NA
V: TRBV7-6
CDR3: CASSLEHRGQPQHF
DNA: TGTGCCAGCAGCTTAGAGCACAGGGGACAGCCCCAGCATTTT

J: TRBJ1-1
D: NA
size: few
V: TRBV25-1
CDR3: CASSDPGWGQAFF
DNA: TGTGCCAGCAGTGATCCCGGGTGGGGTCAAGCTTTCTTT

J: TRBJ2-7
D: TRBD2
size: NA
V: TRBV4-3
CDR3: CASSPGLAVKSSYEQYF
DNA: TGCGCCAGCAGCCCGGGACTAGCGGTCAAGAGCTCCTACGAGCAGTACTTC

J: TRBJ2-2
D: NA
size: few
V: TRBV7-8
CDR3: CASSLGAGTGELFF
DNA: TGTGCCAGCAGCTTAGGGGCGGGGACCGGGGAGCTGTTTTTT

J: TRBJ2-7
D: NA
size: few
V: TRBV4-2
CDR3: CASSHDAKSYEQYF
DNA: TGTGCCAGCAGCCACGACGCGAAGTCCTACGAGCAGTACTTC

J: TRBJ2-2
D: TRBD1
size: few
V: TRBV20-1
CDR3: CSTDRDTGELFF
DNA: TGCAGTACAGACAGGGACACCGGGGAGCTGTTTTTT

J: TRBJ1-3
D: NA
size: few
V: TRBV20-1
CDR3: CSVQRQLNTIYF
DNA: TGCAGTGTTCAAAGGCAGTTAAACACCATATATTTT

J: TRBJ2-3
D: NA
size: NA
V: TRBV28
CDR3: CASSFWGTTQYF
DNA: TGTGCCAGCAGTTTTTGGGGAACTACGCAGTATTTT

J: TRBJ1-2
D: NA
size: few
V: TRBV6-2/TRBV6-3
CDR3: CATENLDYGYTF
DNA: TGTGCCACCGAGAACTTGGACTATGGCTACACCTTC

J: TRBJ2-1
D: NA
size: NA
V: TRBV11-3
CDR3: CASSLAQGSYNEQFF
DNA: TGTGCCAGCAGCTTAGCCCAGGGCTCCTACAATGAGCAGTTCTTC

J: TRBJ1-2
D: NA
size: many
V: TRBV20-1
CDR3: CSAIRENYGYTF
DNA: TGCAGTGCTATTAGGGAGAACTATGGCTACACCTTC

J: TRBJ2-1
D: NA
size: NA
V: TRBV12-5
CDR3: CASGRSGEQFF
DNA: TGTGCTAGTGGCCGCAGTGGTGAGCAGTTCTTC

J: TRBJ1-2
D: NA
size: NA
V: TRBV6-5
CDR3: CASIGPGKANNYGYTF
DNA: TGTGCCAGCATAGGCCCCGGGAAAGCCAATAACTATGGCTACACCTTC

J: TRBJ2-2
D: TRBD2
size: NA
V: TRBV6-5
CDR3: CASSYSLWEGNTGELFF
DNA: TGTGCCAGCAGTTACAGCCTCTGGGAGGGGAACACCGGGGAGCTGTTTTTT